Below, 14 T cell receptor beta chains from the same sample are listed, as sequenced in a study of T cell repertoires in cytomegalovirus infection. TCRdb independently ran MiXCR on the reads; one entry per CDR3 protein. Here the sample spans fewer than 80,000 distinct CDR3 sequences, 3.7% being singletons. Sequences were obtained from PBMCs. The origin of the receptors is a human donor in good health (CMV status not recorded). Some clones in this sample may be carry-over from other donors' samples.

This clonotype has a count of ten or more. The rearrangement uses TRBV7-9 and TRBJ1-4; D ambiguous. From germline, CDR1 is SEHNR and CDR2 FQNEAQ (reference sequence). The CDR3 spans 13 residues. V was shortened by 8 bases and J by 0 bases, with 7 bases between the two germline ends. The CDR3 DNA sequence: TGTGCCAGCCTCAGCTCAACTAATGAAAAACTGTTTTTT. This translates into CASLSSTNEKLFF.

This clonotype was counted ten times or more. The rearrangement links TRBV2 to TRBJ2-5, with D perhaps matching TRBD2 (7 bases). CDR3 size: 18 residues. In germline, CDR1 is SNHLY, CDR2 FYNNEI. Trimming pared 3 bases from V and 2 bases from J, leaving 22 bases between. Here the CDR3 DNA reads TGTGCCAGCAGTGATCCCTCGGGACTTCGGGGGGCTCAAGAGACCCAGTACTTC. It specifies CASSDPSGLRGAQETQYF.

This clonotype has at least ten counts. The J gene is TRBJ2-5, the V gene TRBV20-1; D is perhaps TRBD1 (6 bases). Trimming removed 6 bases from V and 2 bases from J, with 19 bases in between. Germline lookup yields CDR1 DFQATT and CDR2 SNEGSKA (reference sequence). This CDR3 has 15 amino acids. The CDR3 region has the DNA TGCAGTGCCGGACTGGACAGCTTTACTCAAGAGACCCAGTACTTC. This translates into CSAGLDSFTQETQYF.

As for this clonotype: Given a much more abundant clone one base away, this may be a read error. The chain is built from TRBV20-1 and TRBJ2-4, with a tentative D call TRBD2 (5 bases). The germline CDR1 and CDR2 sequences are DFQATT and SNEGSKA (reference sequence). The CDR3 extends over 13 amino acids. This CDR3 reads CSTRAGAGGIQYF. The DNA of the CDR3 is TGCAGTACTAGGGCCGGTGCGGGTGGCATTCAGTACTTC.

Ten or more counts support this clonotype. This chain joins TRBV5-1 and TRBJ1-2, with no clear D. Germline V gives CDR1 SGHRS, CDR2 YFSETQ. Trimming pared 4 bases from V and 6 bases from J, leaving 16 bases between. The CDR3 consists of 14 residues. CDR3 amino acids: CASSHPGREDGYTF. CDR3 coding DNA: TGCGCCAGCAGCCACCCCGGACGGGAGGATGGCTACACCTTC. Combining the CDR3 with reference TRBV5-1 and TRBJ1-2 gives the whole variable domain KAGVTQTPRYLIKTRGQQVTLSCSPISGHRSVSWYQQTPGQGLQFLFEYFSETQRNKGNFPGRFSGRQFSNSRSEMNVSTLELGDSALYLCASSHPGREDGYTFGSGTRLTVV.

A word on this clonotype: It may be a read error: a sequence one base away is much more abundant. This chain uses TRBV18 with TRBJ2-1; D might be TRBD2 (5 bases). Per the germline V gene, CDR1 is KGHSH and CDR2 is LQKENI. The CDR3 covers 12 residues. CDR3 in DNA: TGTGCCAGCTCGCCTAGCAGGAATGAGCCGTTCTTC. This sequence encodes CASSPSRNEPFF. The whole variable domain, filled in from reference TRBV18 and TRBJ2-1, reads NAGVMQNPRHLVRRRGQEARLRCSPMKGHSHVYWYRQLPEEGLKFMVYLQKENIIDESGMPKERFSAEFPKEGPSILRIQQVVRGDSAAYFCASSPSRNEPFFGPGTRLTVL.

There are many counts of this clonotype. The chain couples TRBV12-3 or TRBV12-4 to TRBJ1-1, with a tentative D call TRBD1 (5 bases). The CDR3 totals 16 residues. V lost 5 bases and J lost 3, with 19 bases in between. CDR3 residues: CASSPAGTQGDTEAFF. CDR3 sequence (DNA): TGTGCCAGCAGTCCAGCCGGGACTCAGGGAGACACTGAAGCTTTCTTT.

This clonotype was seen many times. This chain uses TRBV27 with TRBJ1-1, with unresolved D. Per the germline V gene, CDR1 is MNHEY and CDR2 is SMNVEV (reference sequence). This CDR3 spans 17 amino acids. Trimming pared 0 bases from V and 0 bases from J, leaving 14 bases between. The CDR3 coding sequence is TGTGCCAGCAGTTTATCCTCTCATAGTCCCATGAACACTGAAGCTTTCTTT. It encodes CASSLSSHSPMNTEAFF.

This clonotype was seen ten or more times. The rearrangement uses TRBV20-1 and TRBJ1-6; no reliable D call. The germline V gene encodes CDR1 DFQATT and CDR2 SNEGSKA (reference sequence). There are 15 residues in the CDR3. V gave up 2 bases and J gave up 7 bases, with 15 bases separating them. CDR3 coding DNA: TGCAGTGCTAGATCCCCGGGTAGTAAAAATTCACCCCTCCACTTT. Amino acids: CSARSPGSKNSPLHF.

This clonotype appeared many times. The rearrangement links TRBV7-2 to TRBJ1-2, with D unresolved. The ends were cut back, 0 bases at V and 4 bases at J, with 6 bases in the middle. The CDR3 contains 13 residues. Germline loops: CDR1 SGHTA, CDR2 FQGNSA. The CDR3 sequence: CASSLATVYGYTF. The CDR3 region has the DNA TGTGCCAGCAGCTTAGCAACAGTCTATGGCTACACCTTC.

This clonotype showed up many times. This chain uses TRBV6-1 with TRBJ1-4; 7 nucleotides match TRBD1. This CDR3 has 15 amino acids. Germline trimming cut 6 bases from V and 1 base from J; bases unmatched to any gene: 5. Looked up from germline, CDR1 is MNHNS and CDR2 is SASEGT. The CDR3 DNA reads TGTGCCAGCAGCGAATGGACAGGAACTAATGAAAAACTGTTTTTT. Translating gives CASSEWTGTNEKLFF.

This clonotype has ten or more counts. The chain joins TRBV6-2 or TRBV6-3 to TRBJ1-5; 7 bases are a match to TRBD1. V gave up 6 bases and J gave up 2 bases; unmatched junction bases: 7. The germline CDR1 and CDR2 sequences are MNHEY and SVGEGT. This CDR3 region has 15 residues. In DNA, the CDR3 is TGTGCCAGCAGCTTCGGACAGGTGGGCAATCAGCCCCAGCATTTT. Translating it yields CASSFGQVGNQPQHF.

This clonotype came up many times. The genes are TRBV20-1 and TRBJ1-2; 7 bases agree with TRBD1. The V gene end was trimmed by 4 bases and the J gene end by 7 bases; junction bases not matched to a gene: 9. Per the germline V gene, CDR1 is DFQATT and CDR2 is SNEGSKA (reference sequence). The CDR3 is 13 amino acids. This CDR3 reads CSANRQGFAGYTF. CDR3 bases: TGCAGTGCTAACAGACAGGGTTTCGCTGGCTACACCTTC.

This clonotype was recorded at least ten times. J is TRBJ2-1 and V is TRBV15, with 9 bases fitting TRBD1. CDR3 length: 16 residues. Germline lookup yields CDR1 LNHNV and CDR2 YYDKDF (reference sequence). Trimming removed 2 bases from V and 11 bases from J; junction bases left unmatched: 13. The CDR3 sequence is CATSRPGTGTDGQQFF. The CDR3 region has the DNA TGTGCCACCAGCAGACCCGGGACAGGGACCGACGGGCAGCAGTTCTTC.